The sequence of this T cell receptor (beta chain) was determined in a study of blood T cell repertoires in COVID-19. Study background: Sample material is recorded as cDNA or gDNA derived from T cells, B-cell-depleted T cells, or PBMCs.

Trimming cost V 7 bases and J 5 bases, with 12 bases left between them. Germline V gene data show CDR1 as SGHTA and CDR2 as FQGNSA. The CDR3 runs 13 residues. Data came from immunoSEQ multiplex PCR; TCRdb stores just in-frame clones and leaves some out. The table includes approximately 76,000 clones, more than 80% detected once. The sequence was obtained from an elderly woman with active or convalescent COVID-19. The chain has TRBV7-2 and TRBJ1-3; D unresolved. The sequenced material came from peripheral blood. CDR3 amino acids: CASTQRGRNTIYF. The CDR3 region has the DNA TGTGCCAGCACCCAAAGAGGCAGAAACACCATATATTTT.